This TCR beta chain was captured in a study of CD8 T cells in Susac syndrome. The CDR3 has 17 amino acids. The J segment lost 4 bases and the V segment lost 0 bases, leaving 14 bases of the junction unmatched. Germline CDR1 SQVTM, CDR2 ANQGSEA. RNA totalling about 0.45 to 1 ug underwent reverse transcription with random hexamers. From the immunoSEQ multiplex PCR reads, TCRdb called clonotypes with MiXCR, one entry per CDR3 protein. The table lists 40,000 to 55,000 distinct CDR3 sequences, almost 95% of them singletons. Sequenced input: CD8+ T cells from PBMCs. The receptor was derived from a human donor in good health. This chain links TRBV29-1 with TRBJ1-1; 7 bases are shared with TRBD1. The CDR3 loop reads CSVEDPSKGARGTEAFF. The CDR3 DNA reads as TGCAGCGTTGAAGATCCCTCAAAGGGGGCGCGGGGCACTGAAGCTTTCTTT.